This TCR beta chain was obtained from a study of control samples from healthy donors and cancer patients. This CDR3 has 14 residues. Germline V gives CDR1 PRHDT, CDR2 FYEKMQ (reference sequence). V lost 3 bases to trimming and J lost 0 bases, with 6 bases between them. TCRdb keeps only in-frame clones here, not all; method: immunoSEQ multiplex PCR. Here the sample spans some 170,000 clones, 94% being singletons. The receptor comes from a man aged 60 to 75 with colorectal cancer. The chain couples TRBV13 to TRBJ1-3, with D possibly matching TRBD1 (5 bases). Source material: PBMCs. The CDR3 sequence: CASSFDSSGNTIYF. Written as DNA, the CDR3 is TGTGCCAGCAGCTTTGACAGCTCTGGAAACACCATATATTTT.